A selection of T cell receptor beta chains follows, all from one sample in a study of blood T cell repertoires in COVID-19. Sequencing used immunoSEQ multiplex PCR; TCRdb keeps in-frame clones, though not all of them. The data hold around 64,000 clones, with more than 75% observed a single time. The sample was peripheral blood. The receptor source for this set is a woman between 18 and 29 years old with acute or convalescent COVID-19. CDR3s include the opening cysteine and the closing phenylalanine or tryptophan. The D gene is left open where the match is weak. Clone size is stated in some rows and not others, as once, few, many or a class when expanded.

TRBD1,TRBV28,.,TRBJ2-2,TGTGCCAGCAAAAGGACAGGGTCGACCGGGGAGCTGTTTTTT,CASKRTGSTGELFF
TRBD1,TRBV29-1,.,TRBJ2-5,TGCAGCGTTGAACGGACAGGCCCAGAGACCCAGTACTTC,CSVERTGPETQYF
TRBD1,TRBV29-1,.,TRBJ2-1,TGCAGCGTTGTGGGCGGGACAGGGAACAATGAGCAGTTCTTC,CSVVGGTGNNEQFF
TRBD2,TRBV20-1,.,TRBJ2-1,TGCAGTGCTAGTTCGGGACTAGTTAACGATGAGCAGTTCTTC,CSASSGLVNDEQFF
.,TRBV4-1,few,TRBJ2-7,TGCGCCAGCAGCCAAGGCCCGGGGAGCTCCTACGAGCAGTACTTC,CASSQGPGSSYEQYF
TRBD2,TRBV7-2,.,TRBJ2-5,TGTGCCAGCAGCTGGACTAGTGGGCCCGAGACCCAGTACTTC,CASSWTSGPETQYF
.,TRBV20-1,once,TRBJ1-1,TGCAGTGCTAGTCAGGTCAGGGGAAGGTTGAACACTGAAGCTTTCTTT,CSASQVRGRLNTEAFF
.,TRBV30,few,TRBJ1-6,TGTGCCTGGACGGGAACAGGGAATTCACCCCTCCACTTT,CAWTGTGNSPLHF
TRBD2,TRBV18,.,TRBJ2-2,TGTGCCAGCTCACCTGTTCTAGCGGCTCAAACCGGGGAGCTGTTTTTT,CASSPVLAAQTGELFF
TRBD2,TRBV4-3,.,TRBJ2-3,TGCGCCAGCAGCCAAGATTGGTCGGTGTATGCGGGAGGGACAGATACGCAGTATTTT,CASSQDWSVYAGGTDTQYF
TRBD1,TRBV4-2,.,TRBJ1-5,TGTGCCAGCAGCCAACAGCACCGGGACAGGGTTCAGCCCCAGCATTTT,CASSQQHRDRVQPQHF
.,TRBV29-1,.,TRBJ1-4,TGCAGCGCGGGGGAGAGTACAAACGAAAAACTGTTTTTT,CSAGESTNEKLFF
.,TRBV28,once,TRBJ2-1,TGTGCCAGCAACAACTCTCCGGGAAATGAGCAGTTCTTC,CASNNSPGNEQFF
.,TRBV7-8,.,TRBJ1-1,TGTGCCAGCAGCTTAGCACAGTCGAACACTGAAGCTTTCTTT,CASSLAQSNTEAFF
.,TRBV29-1,.,TRBJ1-1,TGCAGCGTTGATACTATCACAAACACTGAAGCTTTCTTT,CSVDTITNTEAFF
TRBD2,TRBV4-2,.,TRBJ2-3,TGTGCCAGCAGCCGAGGACTAGCGGAGAGCACAGATACGCAGTATTTT,CASSRGLAESTDTQYF
.,TRBV7-6,.,TRBJ2-3,TGTGCCAGCAGCTCAAACACAGATACGCAGTATTTT,CASSSNTDTQYF
.,TRBV27,.,TRBJ2-7,TGTGCCAGCAGTCTGAAACAAGGGGGTTCGGGCTACGAGCAGTACTTC,CASSLKQGGSGYEQYF
.,TRBV7-8,.,TRBJ1-5,TGTGCCAGCAGCTTAGTCCCGCAGGGGCAGCCCCAGCATTTT,CASSLVPQGQPQHF
.,TRBV5-5,.,TRBJ2-3,TGTGCCAGCAGCCCGACTAGCACAGATACGCAGTATTTT,CASSPTSTDTQYF
TRBD2,TRBV5-4,.,TRBJ2-1,TGTGCCAGCAGCTTGATGGCGGGAGGGCCGATTGAGCAGTTCTTC,CASSLMAGGPIEQFF
TRBD2,TRBV15,.,TRBJ2-1,TGTGCCACCAGCAGAGATCTAGCGGGAGGGTACAATGAGCAGTTCTTC,CATSRDLAGGYNEQFF
TRBD1,TRBV28,once,TRBJ2-2,TGTGCCAGCAGAAAACAGGGGTCAGCCGGGGAGCTGTTTTTT,CASRKQGSAGELFF
.,TRBV6-5,.,TRBJ1-1,TGTGCCAGCAGTAGGACAAGCAGGGCAAGGGCTTTCTTT,CASSRTSRARAFF
.,TRBV10-3,.,TRBJ1-1,TGTGCCATCAGGGGGCCCCTGAACACTGAAGCTTTCTTT,CAIRGPLNTEAFF
.,TRBV27,once,TRBJ2-2,TGTGCCAGCAGTTTGCGTCAAGTATCCGGGGAGCTGTTTTTT,CASSLRQVSGELFF
.,TRBV28,.,TRBJ2-7,TGTGCCAGCAGTTTAGGAGGAGAGACCTACGAGCAGTACTTC,CASSLGGETYEQYF
.,TRBV6-5,.,TRBJ1-3,TGTGCCAGCAGTACAGGGTCAGGAAACACCATATATTTT,CASSTGSGNTIYF
.,TRBV15,once,TRBJ2-3,TGTGCCACCAGCAGTTCCCGGACTAGCACAGATACGCAGTATTTT,CATSSSRTSTDTQYF
TRBD1,TRBV6-5,.,TRBJ1-6,TGTGCCAGCGAGACAGGGGATGGATCACCCCTCCACTTT,CASETGDGSPLHF
TRBD2,TRBV27,once,TRBJ2-7,TGTGCCAGCAGTTTAGGGCGGGAGTCCCCCTACGAGCAGTACTTC,CASSLGRESPYEQYF
.,TRBV7-2,.,TRBJ1-1,TGTGCCAGCAGCTTAAGACAGTCGAACACTGAAGCTTTCTTT,CASSLRQSNTEAFF
TRBD1,TRBV28,.,TRBJ1-2,TGTGCCAGCAACCGGGGACAGGGGCTCAACTATGGCTACACCTTC,CASNRGQGLNYGYTF
.,TRBV30,.,TRBJ2-2,TGTGCCTGGAGATGGAGCACCGGGGAGCTGTTTTTT,CAWRWSTGELFF
.,TRBV9,.,TRBJ2-2,TGTGCCAGCAGCGGACCAGACAGGACCACCGGGGAGCTGTTTTTT,CASSGPDRTTGELFF
TRBD1,TRBV7-9,.,TRBJ1-3,TGTGCCAGCAGCGCCCGGGACAGCCGAAACACCATATATTTT,CASSARDSRNTIYF
TRBD1,TRBV28,once,TRBJ2-7,TGTGCCAGCAGTTTAGGGGGGACAGGGGTTCGGGAGCAGTACTTC,CASSLGGTGVREQYF
.,TRBV15,.,TRBJ1-4,TGTGCCACCAGCCCCACCCGGGGGGACGGACCTTTTAATGAAAAACTGTTTTTT,CATSPTRGDGPFNEKLFF
.,TRBV6-2/TRBV6-3,.,TRBJ1-2,TGTGCCAGCAGTTACTCTAGGGGATCCTATGGCTACACCTTC,CASSYSRGSYGYTF
.,TRBV5-1,.,TRBJ1-2,TGCGCCAGCAGCTTGGGGGGCGGACGGAGTTATGGCTACACCTTC,CASSLGGGRSYGYTF
.,TRBV21-1,.,TRBJ2-1,TGTGCCAGCAGCCTCCAACTAGCGGGAGGCGGCAATGAGCAGTTCTTC,CASSLQLAGGGNEQFF
.,TRBV15,.,TRBJ1-5,TGTGCCACCAGCAGAGCTAACTCCTACGCAGAGGAACCTTATAGCAATCAGCCCCAGCATTTT,CATSRANSYAEEPYSNQPQHF
.,TRBV5-1,.,TRBJ2-1,TGCGCCAGCAGCTCATGGGGCACAAGCGGGCACCTTTACAATGAGCAGTTCTTC,CASSSWGTSGHLYNEQFF
.,TRBV20-1,once,TRBJ1-1,TGCAGTGCCAGAGCGGGGGGTGAAGCTTTCTTT,CSARAGGEAFF
TRBD1,TRBV18,.,TRBJ2-2,TGTGCCAGCTCACCGACAGGGAGTACCGGGGAGCTGTTTTTT,CASSPTGSTGELFF
TRBD2,TRBV11-3,.,TRBJ2-1,TGTGCCAGCAGCCTAGCGGGGGGCTCCTACAATGAGCAGTTCTTC,CASSLAGGSYNEQFF
TRBD1,TRBV27,once,TRBJ1-6,TGTGCCAGCAGCCCTGGACAGGGGGCTTCACCCCTCCACTTT,CASSPGQGASPLHF
TRBD2,TRBV6-2/TRBV6-3,.,TRBJ2-3,TGTGCCAGCAGTACCCCCGCGCTAGCGGGGAGGACTAGCACAGATACGCAGTATTTT,CASSTPALAGRTSTDTQYF
.,TRBV7-7,.,TRBJ2-3,TGTGCCAGCAGCCTATCCGAGGTAGATACGCAGTATTTT,CASSLSEVDTQYF
.,TRBV19,.,TRBJ1-4,TGTGCCAGTACACAGGGAACAACTAATGAAAAACTGTTTTTT,CASTQGTTNEKLFF